The 5 T cell receptor beta chains in this list originate from one sample, sequenced in a study of blood T cell repertoires in COVID-19. TCRdb's table, derived via immunoSEQ multiplex PCR, lists solely in-frame clones and lacks some. This sample has about 97,000 clones; roughly nine tenths occur once, and the top ten carry around 1.7%. The specimen sequenced was peripheral blood. The receptor set was obtained from a man aged 55 to 70 with acute or convalescent COVID-19.

The chain recombines TRBV10-3 with TRBJ2-3; 8 nucleotides agree with TRBD2. Looked up from germline, CDR1 is ENHRY and CDR2 is SYGVKD. The CDR3 contains 16 residues. V was clipped by 6 bases and J by 0 bases; unmatched bases: 8. The CDR3 sequence: CAISPAGVISTDTQYF. DNA of the CDR3: TGTGCCATCAGCCCAGCGGGGGTTATTAGCACAGATACGCAGTATTTT.

This clone occurred once. The rearrangement joins TRBV24-1 to TRBJ2-1; tentative D call: TRBD1 (6 bases). Per the germline V gene, CDR1 is KGHDR and CDR2 is SFDVKD. Trimming stripped 6 bases from V and 7 bases from J, with 6 bases between. The CDR3 is 11 residues long. The CDR3 is CATSTGNEQFF. The DNA of the CDR3 is TGTGCCACCAGTACAGGGAATGAGCAGTTCTTC.

This sequence joins TRBV6-5 and TRBJ1-2; D call uncertain. Per germline, CDR1 MNHEY and CDR2 SVGAGI. The CDR3 spans 12 residues. With 2 bases removed from V and 12 bases from J, the gap between germline ends came to 13 bases. The CDR3 DNA reads as TGTGCCAGCAGTTACGCGGGCTCAGACCACACCTTC. The encoded protein is CASSYAGSDHTF.

This chain connects TRBV27 to TRBJ2-3; 11 bases agree with TRBD2. Per germline, CDR1 MNHEY and CDR2 SMNVEV (reference sequence). The CDR3 is made up of 17 amino acids. The J segment lost 5 bases and the V segment lost 8 bases, leaving 15 bases of the junction unmatched. The CDR3 coding sequence is TGTGCCAGCGCCTACTCAACGGGGCTAGCGGGGGGAGATACGCAGTATTTT. The encoded protein is CASAYSTGLAGGDTQYF.

This clone was picked up one time. The rearrangement joins TRBV9 to TRBJ2-1; perhaps TRBD1 as D (5 bases). The V end lost 0 bases, the J end lost 6 bases, and 7 bases lay between the germline ends. The germline CDR1 and CDR2 sequences are SGDLS and YYNGEE. This CDR3 has 13 amino acids. As DNA, the CDR3 is TGTGCCAGCAGCGTAGTACAGGCCAATGAGCAGTTCTTC. Encoded protein: CASSVVQANEQFF.